What follows are 22 T cell receptor beta chains derived from one specimen sequenced in a study of T cell responses to AZD1222 COVID-19 vaccine. Sequenced by immunoSEQ multiplex PCR; TCRdb stores in-frame clones only, minus some. Of roughly 150,000 clones listed, over 90% are singletons. The source was peripheral blood, collected on day 0 of AZD1222 vaccination. These receptor sequences come from an adult in good health.

The chain employs TRBV9 and TRBJ1-1; D gene unclear. The CDR3 runs 13 residues. Germline V gene sequence: CDR1 SGDLS, CDR2 YYNGEE. The V and J ends lost 1 base and 2 bases respectively, with 6 bases between them. CDR3: CASSVNPNTEAFF. CDR3 sequence (DNA): TGTGCCAGCAGCGTAAATCCTAACACTGAAGCTTTCTTT.

The J gene is TRBJ2-7, the V gene TRBV7-8; TRBD2 matches at 8 bases. The germline CDR1 and CDR2 sequences are SGHVS and FQNEAQ. J gave up 5 bases and V 5 bases, and 17 bases lay outside the gene matches. The CDR3 loop spans 17 amino acids. The CDR3 region is CASSLTFYSGSSHEQYF. The CDR3 DNA is TGTGCCAGCAGCCTAACTTTTTACAGCGGGAGTTCCCACGAGCAGTACTTC.

The J gene is TRBJ2-1, the V gene TRBV27; D might be TRBD1 (5 bases). The CDR3 runs 15 residues. Germline-derived CDR1 and CDR2 are MNHEY and SMNVEV (reference sequence). Trimming removed 0 bases at V and 6 bases at J, with 12 bases between. CDR3 loop: CASSLSPGHSNEQFF. CDR3 coding DNA: TGTGCCAGCAGTTTATCCCCAGGGCACAGCAATGAGCAGTTCTTC.

The chain has TRBV3-1 (or the pseudogene TRBV3-2) and TRBJ1-6, with 9 bases identical to TRBD1. The CDR3 is 15 residues long. V lost 1 base, J lost 9 bases, and 4 bases stayed unmatched. CDR1 and CDR2 from the germline V gene are LGHDT and YNNKEL (reference sequence). CDR3 in DNA: TGTGCCAGCAGCCAAGGAGCGGGACAGGGTTCACCCCTCCACTTT. Protein: CASSQGAGQGSPLHF.

This chain joins TRBV5-1 and TRBJ2-7; no firm D call. Germline CDR1 reads SGHRS; CDR2 reads YFSETQ. The CDR3 extends over 13 amino acids. V gave up 2 bases and J gave up 3 bases, with 9 bases separating them. The CDR3: CASSLNNNYEQYF. The CDR3 DNA follows: TGCGCCAGCAGCTTAAACAATAACTACGAGCAGTACTTC.

This clone was observed a few times. V is TRBV7-2 and J is TRBJ2-5; no clear D gene. This CDR3 contains 12 residues. The germline CDR1 and CDR2 sequences are SGHTA and FQGNSA. V lost 2 bases, J lost 4 bases, and 5 bases lay in between. DNA for the CDR3: TGTGCCAGCAGCTTAAGTACAGAGACCCAGTACTTC. Encoded protein: CASSLSTETQYF.

The rearrangement links TRBV7-2 to TRBJ1-6; D gene ambiguous. Germline CDR1 reads SGHTA; CDR2 reads FQGNSA. This CDR3 comprises 15 residues. The V end was cut by 3 bases, the J end by 6 bases, with 12 bases between. Here the CDR3 reads CASSFGQQLNSPLHF. The DNA for the CDR3 is TGTGCCAGCAGCTTTGGGCAGCAGCTTAATTCACCCCTCCACTTT.

The chain links TRBV29-1 to TRBJ2-7; D is unresolved. CDR1 and CDR2 from the germline V gene are SQVTM and ANQGSEA. V dropped 2 bases and J dropped 2 bases, with 7 bases sitting between them. This CDR3 is 12 amino acids long. The CDR3 bases are TGCAGCGTTGAAACACTTACCTACGAGCAGTACTTC. It specifies CSVETLTYEQYF.

This sequence joins TRBV5-4 and TRBJ2-7; 7 bases match TRBD1. The CDR3 spans 13 residues. V dropped 4 bases and J dropped 3; count of bases not matched to a gene: 4. Germline loops: CDR1 SGHNT, CDR2 YYREEE (reference sequence). This CDR3 is CASSLRDSYEQYF. CDR3 DNA sequence: TGTGCCAGCAGCCTTCGGGACAGCTACGAGCAGTACTTC.

The chain links TRBV14 to TRBJ2-5, with D unclear. The germline V gene has CDR1 SGHDN and CDR2 FVKESK. There are 13 residues in the CDR3. Trimming took off 0 bases at V and 5 bases at J, with 7 bases between the two ends. CDR3 nucleotide sequence: TGTGCCAGCAGCCAAGAATGGCGGGAGACCCAGTACTTC. Translating it yields CASSQEWRETQYF.

This chain uses TRBV7-8 with TRBJ1-2; D perhaps matches TRBD1 (5 bases). V was pared by 1 base and J by 8 bases, with 14 bases between. The CDR3 spans 14 residues. Germline CDR1 reads SGHVS; CDR2 reads FQNEAQ. The CDR3 here is CASSLEGRVDGYTF. The CDR3 bases are TGTGCCAGCAGCTTAGAAGGCAGGGTAGACGGCTACACCTTC.

V is TRBV5-1 and J is TRBJ2-2; 7 nucleotides line up with TRBD1. The germline V gene encodes CDR1 SGHRS and CDR2 YFSETQ. This CDR3 is 14 amino acids long. V shed 4 bases, J shed 6 bases, and the junction held 6 bases outside the gene matches. The CDR3 sequence is CASSLGQAAGELFF. DNA of the CDR3: TGCGCCAGCAGCCTCGGACAGGCCGCCGGGGAGCTGTTTTTT.

This chain uses TRBV6-5 with TRBJ1-2, with D hard to call. The germline CDR1 and CDR2 sequences are MNHEY and SVGAGI. This CDR3 is built from 13 residues. V lost 7 bases to trimming and J lost 4 bases, with 13 bases between them. The CDR3 DNA sequence: TGTGCCAGCATATTGCACGGCCCCTATGGCTACACCTTC. Encoded protein: CASILHGPYGYTF.

The genes are TRBV28 and TRBJ2-6, with a tentative D call TRBD1 (5 bases). Between the trimmed V and J ends, which lost 6 bases and 12 bases, there was a span of 18 bases. CDR3 size: 14 residues. Per the germline V gene, CDR1 is MDHEN and CDR2 is SYDVKM. CDR3 amino acids: CASRVLQDSGVLTF. The CDR3 DNA reads as TGTGCCAGCAGAGTCCTCCAAGACAGTGGCGTCCTGACTTTC.

This chain joins TRBV5-1 and TRBJ2-2; D uncertain. This CDR3 is built from 13 residues. The V gene lost 0 bases and the J gene lost 5 bases, with 5 bases spanning the gap. Per the germline V gene, CDR1 is SGHRS and CDR2 is YFSETQ. CDR3 amino acids: CASSLASTGELFF. In DNA form, the CDR3 reads TGCGCCAGCAGCTTGGCTTCTACCGGGGAGCTGTTTTTT. The full variable domain, with the rest looked up from reference TRBV5-1 and TRBJ2-2, is KAGVTQTPRYLIKTRGQQVTLSCSPISGHRSVSWYQQTPGQGLQFLFEYFSETQRNKGNFPGRFSGRQFSNSRSEMNVSTLELGDSALYLCASSLASTGELFFGEGSRLTVL.

The V and J genes are TRBV5-4 and TRBJ2-7; 12 nucleotides agree with TRBD1. Germline CDR1 and CDR2: SGHNT and YYREEE (reference sequence). V lost 4 bases, J lost 6 bases, and 8 bases stayed unmatched. The CDR3 runs to 15 residues. This CDR3 reads CASSDSGTGGGEQYF. In nucleotides, the CDR3 is TGTGCCAGCAGCGACTCCGGGACAGGGGGCGGCGAGCAGTACTTC.

The rearrangement uses TRBV19 and TRBJ1-2, with TRBD1 as a possible D gene (5 bases). This CDR3 is built from 15 residues. V was trimmed by 5 bases and J by 4 bases, leaving 17 bases between them. CDR1 LNHDA and CDR2 SQIVND come from the germline V gene (reference sequence). Here the CDR3 reads CASSLAGPGGYGYTF. CDR3 nucleotides: TGTGCCAGTAGTCTCGCGGGACCCGGCGGCTATGGCTACACCTTC.

This clone was seen a single time. The gene calls are TRBV11-1 and TRBJ1-1; D gene uncertain. With 8 bases removed from V and 1 base from J, the gap between germline ends came to 8 bases. The CDR3 has 12 residues. Germline CDR1 and CDR2: SGHAT and FQDESV (reference sequence). CDR3 residues: CASGVANTEAFF. CDR3 nucleotide sequence: TGTGCCAGCGGAGTGGCGAACACTGAAGCTTTCTTT.

The chain carries TRBV5-4 and TRBJ2-5, with 8 bases aligning to TRBD1. Per the germline V gene, CDR1 is SGHNT and CDR2 is YYREEE (reference sequence). Germline trimming cut 4 bases from V and 4 bases from J; bases unmatched to any gene: 3. The CDR3 totals 13 residues. CDR3: CASSIDRGETQYF. The CDR3 bases are TGTGCCAGCAGCATAGACAGGGGAGAGACCCAGTACTTC.

The chain employs TRBV28 and TRBJ1-3; 7 positions agree with TRBD1. The CDR3 runs to 16 residues. Germline V CDR1 and CDR2: MDHEN, SYDVKM. V dropped 5 bases and J dropped 0; count of bases not matched to a gene: 7. CDR3 sequence (DNA): TGTGCCAGCAGTCATCCGGGACAGCTCTCTGGAAACACCATATATTTT. This sequence encodes CASSHPGQLSGNTIYF.

The chain combines TRBV19 with TRBJ2-2; 9 bases are shared with TRBD2. Germline values: CDR1 LNHDA, CDR2 SQIVND (reference sequence). V gave up 10 bases and J gave up 7 bases; unmatched junction bases: 4. The CDR3 covers 12 residues. The CDR3 is CAIPSGNGELFF. The CDR3, as DNA: TGTGCCATACCTAGCGGGAACGGGGAGCTGTTTTTT.

This chain links TRBV5-6 with TRBJ1-4, with 9 nucleotides matching TRBD1. The V segment lost 3 bases and the J segment 8 bases; nucleotides outside the gene matches: 8. Germline V gene data show CDR1 as SGHDT and CDR2 as YYEEEE. CDR3 length: 15 residues. The CDR3 here is CASSSGQGLREKLFF. CDR3 in DNA: TGTGCCAGCAGCTCCGGACAGGGGTTAAGGGAAAAACTGTTTTTT.